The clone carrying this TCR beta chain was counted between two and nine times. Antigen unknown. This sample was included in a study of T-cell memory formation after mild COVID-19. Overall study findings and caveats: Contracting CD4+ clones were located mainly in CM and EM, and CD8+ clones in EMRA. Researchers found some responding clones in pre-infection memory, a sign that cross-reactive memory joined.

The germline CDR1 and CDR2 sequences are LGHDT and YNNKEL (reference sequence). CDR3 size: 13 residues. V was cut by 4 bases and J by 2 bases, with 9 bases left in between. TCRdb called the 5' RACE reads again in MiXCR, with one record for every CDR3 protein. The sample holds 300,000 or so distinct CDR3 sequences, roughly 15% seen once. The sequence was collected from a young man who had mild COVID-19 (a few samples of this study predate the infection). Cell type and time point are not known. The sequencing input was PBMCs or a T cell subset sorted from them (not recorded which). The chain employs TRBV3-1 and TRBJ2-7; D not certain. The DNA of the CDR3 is TGTGCCAGCAGCCGGGAAATTCCCTACGAGCAGTACTTC. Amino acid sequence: CASSREIPYEQYF.